This T cell receptor beta chain was observed in a study of shared clonotypes between healthy human individuals. About this clone itself: What it binds is unknown. One junction end does not reproduce the germline sequence, and a read error may be involved.

General study results and limits: Clonotypes which were not shared had lower generation probabilities than clonotypes that all four donors shared. Generally, naive subsets (rather than memory subsets) showed larger estimated richness.

Positively selected for CCR7, the CD45RO-negative cells used as naive CD8 cells excluded terminally differentiated effector memory CD45RA+ cells. The germline gives CDR1 SGHAT, CDR2 FQNNGV. The CDR3 sequence is 14 residues long. Methods used by the authors: As immunoSEQ supplied junction-only sequences (without quality scores), filtering differed. Repertoires were generated with immunoSEQ multiplex PCR, while TCRdb's copy carries only in-frame clones and drops some. That table furnishes V, J and clone size, whereas the DNA furnished D and trimming. The repertoire holds roughly 810,000 clones, with roughly 96% as singletons.

V is TRBV11-2 and J is TRBJ1-3, with no clear D. This TCR derives from a man aged 30 to 39 in good health. Specimen: naive CD8+ T cells sorted from blood. The CDR3: CASSLDPSGNTIYF. The CDR3 DNA is TGTGCCAGCAGCCTAGACCCCTCTGGAAACACCATATATTTT.